The 30 T cell receptor beta chains presented below share a single source sample, sequenced in a study of spatial heterogeneity in lung cancer. MiXCR, run by TCRdb on the 5' RACE reads, gives a single entry per CDR3 protein. Of around 47,000 distinct CDR3 sequences listed, about 7.4% are singletons. Time point described: blood at routine non-recurrence follow-up after resection. Researchers sequenced whole RNA taken from tumor, nontumor lung or frozen PBMC without sorting. This material consisted of PBMCs, taken at follow-up. The receptors were sampled from a female donor with early-stage non-small cell lung cancer.

The V call is TRBV6-2 or TRBV6-3, the J call TRBJ2-7; TRBD2 aligns across 7 bases. The CDR3 loop spans 13 amino acids. Germline CDR1 and CDR2: MNHEY and SVGEGT. The V gene end was trimmed by 10 bases and the J gene end by 3 bases; junction bases not matched to a gene: 9. The CDR3 here is CAIRLAGGYEQYF. The CDR3 nucleotides read TGTGCCATAAGACTAGCTGGTGGCTACGAGCAGTACTTC.

There are a few counts of this clonotype. The V and J genes are TRBV5-1 and TRBJ2-3; possible D gene TRBD1, 5 bases. Germline V CDR1 and CDR2: SGHRS, YFSETQ. Trimming took off 3 bases at V and 5 bases at J, with 13 bases between the two ends. The CDR3 is 14 amino acids. DNA of the CDR3: TGCGCCAGCAGCTCGTTCCAGGGTCAAGATACGCAGTATTTT. Translating it yields CASSSFQGQDTQYF.

This clonotype was seen repeatedly, ten times or more. The CDR3 is CASRNLGGSNQPQHF. Here the CDR3 DNA reads TGTGCCAGTAGGAACCTGGGGGGGAGCAATCAGCCCCAGCATTTT. This chain uses TRBV19 with TRBJ1-5; a possible D gene is TRBD1 (5 bases). The CDR3 sequence is 15 residues long. Trimming removed 6 bases from V and 1 base from J, with 13 bases in between. Germline loops: CDR1 LNHDA, CDR2 SQIVND (reference sequence).

This clonotype was counted many times. The V call is TRBV7-9, the J call TRBJ1-2; maybe TRBD1 (6 bases). Germline V gene sequence: CDR1 SEHNR, CDR2 FQNEAQ (reference sequence). With 5 bases removed from V and 7 bases from J, the gap between germline ends came to 17 bases. CDR3 length: 14 residues. The CDR3 protein is CASSLEGHSLGYTF. The DNA for the CDR3 is TGTGCCAGCAGCCTGGAGGGACACAGTCTTGGCTACACCTTC.

The chain uses TRBV5-1 and TRBJ2-5; the D gene could be TRBD1 or TRBD2 (7 bases each). This CDR3 contains 15 residues. V lost 4 bases and J 0 bases, leaving 13 bases between the germline ends. Germline CDR1 is SGHRS and CDR2 is YFSETQ. The CDR3 DNA reads TGCGCCAGCAGCCCGCAGGGGGGGTACCAAGAGACCCAGTACTTC. This sequence encodes CASSPQGGYQETQYF.

The chain is built from TRBV20-1 and TRBJ1-1; no clear D. This CDR3 spans 13 amino acids. Trimming stripped 2 bases from V and 7 bases from J, with 14 bases between. Germline V gene sequence: CDR1 DFQATT, CDR2 SNEGSKA (reference sequence). Written as DNA, the CDR3 is TGCAGTGCTAGAAAGGCTGGAGAGCTTGAAGCTTTCTTT. Amino acids: CSARKAGELEAFF.

This chain joins TRBV6-5 and TRBJ2-5; no firm D call. The CDR3 is 15 residues long. Germline V gene sequence: CDR1 MNHEY, CDR2 SVGAGI. V was pared by 5 bases and J by 5 bases, with 18 bases between. CDR3 amino acids: CASSTWVGKSETQYF. The CDR3 region has the DNA TGTGCCAGCAGTACGTGGGTGGGGAAAAGTGAGACCCAGTACTTC.

This clonotype was seen repeatedly, ten times or more. The V gene is TRBV29-1, the J gene TRBJ2-3; 7 positions agree with TRBD1. V shed 1 base and J 0 bases; nucleotides not matched to a gene: 4. Germline CDR1 is SQVTM and CDR2 is ANQGSEA. The CDR3 spans 15 residues. CDR3 bases: TGCAGCGTTGAAGGAGCGACAGGGAGCACAGATACGCAGTATTTT. It specifies CSVEGATGSTDTQYF.

This clonotype was seen ten or more times. J is TRBJ1-5 and V is TRBV10-3; D is unclear. V lost 4 bases to trimming and J lost 11 bases, with 15 bases between them. Germline CDR1 reads ENHRY; CDR2 reads SYGVKD. There are 13 residues in the CDR3. The CDR3 spells CAISGNGVGAQHF. CDR3 in DNA: TGTGCCATCAGTGGTAACGGGGTTGGGGCCCAGCATTTT.

This clonotype has ten or more counts. This chain uses TRBV2 with TRBJ1-6; no definite D call. The V and J ends lost 2 bases and 5 bases respectively, with 7 bases between them. CDR3 length equals 14 residues. In germline, CDR1 is SNHLY, CDR2 FYNNEI. The CDR3 DNA is TGTGCCAGCAGTGAAAGGGCAAATAATTCACCCCTCCACTTT. It is translated as CASSERANNSPLHF.

At least ten counts were recorded for this clonotype. The chain is built from TRBV18 and TRBJ1-2; D not resolved. There are 13 residues in the CDR3. Deletions cut 1 base from V and 4 bases from J, with 7 bases between. CDR1 and CDR2 from the germline V gene are KGHSH and LQKENI. The CDR3 DNA is TGTGCCAGCTCACCACAAGACGCCTATGGCTACACCTTC. This translates into CASSPQDAYGYTF.

This clonotype has a count of ten or more. The chain links TRBV7-2 to TRBJ2-5; 13 bases are shared with TRBD2. The germline V gene has CDR1 SGHTA and CDR2 FQGNSA. There are 16 residues in the CDR3. With V trimmed by 2 bases and J by 4 bases, 4 bases remained unmatched. The CDR3 loop is CASSLTSGGARETQYF. The DNA of the CDR3 is TGTGCCAGCAGCTTAACTAGCGGGGGGGCCAGAGAGACCCAGTACTTC. Full variable domain (remainder filled in from reference TRBV7-2 and TRBJ2-5): GAGVSQSPSNKVTEKGKDVELRCDPISGHTALYWYRQSLGQGLEFLIYFQGNSAPDKSGLPSDRFSAERTGGSVSTLTIQRTQQEDSAVYLCASSLTSGGARETQYFGPGTRLLVL.

There are many counts of this clonotype. This chain links TRBV12-3 or TRBV12-4 with TRBJ1-5; 7 bases line up with TRBD1. This CDR3 spans 15 amino acids. J was trimmed by 4 bases and V by 5 bases; bases with no gene match: 8. Here the CDR3 reads CASSPLTGLNQPQHF. CDR3 coding DNA: TGTGCCAGCAGTCCCTTGACAGGGCTAAATCAGCCCCAGCATTTT.

V is TRBV11-2 and J is TRBJ2-2; D ambiguous. Germline V gene lookup returns CDR1 SGHAT and CDR2 FQNNGV. CDR3 length: 13 residues. V was cut by 10 bases and J by 5 bases, with 14 bases left in between. CDR3 in amino acids: CANGRQRTGELFF. DNA for the CDR3: TGTGCCAACGGACGCCAGAGGACCGGGGAGCTGTTTTTT.

This clonotype has a handful of counts. The J gene is TRBJ2-3, the V gene TRBV10-3; D tentatively fits TRBD1 or TRBD2 (5 bases each). This CDR3 has 15 amino acids. The V gene lost 5 bases and the J gene lost 3 bases, with 15 bases spanning the gap. Germline V gives CDR1 ENHRY, CDR2 SYGVKD. CDR3: CAISRRGVGTDTQYF. The CDR3 coding sequence is TGTGCCATCAGTCGGCGAGGGGTTGGTACAGATACGCAGTATTTT.

This clonotype was found many times. The chain links TRBV7-9 to TRBJ2-5; TRBD2 agrees at 8 bases. The ends lost 3 bases at V and 3 bases at J; junction bases unmatched: 9. The CDR3 consists of 16 residues. CDR1 SEHNR and CDR2 FQNEAQ come from the germline V gene (reference sequence). The CDR3 reads CASSFGVGAGEETQYF. The CDR3 DNA reads TGTGCCAGCAGCTTTGGGGTAGGAGCGGGGGAAGAGACCCAGTACTTC.

This clonotype was picked up many times. This chain links TRBV7-3 with TRBJ2-3, with a tentative D call TRBD1 (5 bases). The germline gives CDR1 SGHTA, CDR2 FQGTGA. The CDR3 contains 14 residues. Trimming took 1 base from V and 8 from J, leaving 13 bases between them. CDR3 in DNA: TGTGCCAGCAGCTTAAATGGGGCCGATGCTACGCAGTATTTT. Translation: CASSLNGADATQYF.

The chain couples TRBV11-2 to TRBJ2-7; TRBD1 matches at 8 bases. CDR3 length equals 16 residues. After removal of 5 bases from V and 3 bases from J, the junction contained 12 bases not matched to a gene. Germline CDR1 and CDR2: SGHAT and FQNNGV. The CDR3 sequence: CASSGQGSTLVYEQYF. The CDR3 region has the DNA TGTGCCAGCAGCGGACAGGGTTCAACTTTGGTCTACGAGCAGTACTTC.

The table lists this clonotype with a count of one. The V gene is TRBV20-1, the J gene TRBJ1-1; D gene ambiguous. There are 15 residues in the CDR3. Germline CDR1 DFQATT, CDR2 SNEGSKA (reference sequence). The germline V and J ends were trimmed by 0 bases and 4 bases, with 15 bases remaining between them. The CDR3 bases are TGCAGTGCTAGAGATCTAACCCGAGGAGGCACTGAAGCTTTCTTT. It is translated as CSARDLTRGGTEAFF.

This clonotype was seen ten or more times. The chain has TRBV20-1 and TRBJ2-7, with a possible D match to TRBD2 (6 bases). V was clipped by 1 base and J by 0 bases, with 22 bases between them. Looked up from germline, CDR1 is DFQATT and CDR2 is SNEGSKA (reference sequence). The CDR3 contains 18 residues. Here the CDR3 DNA reads TGCAGTGCTAGAGTCCCCTCATCCTTAGCGGAGTACTCCTACGAGCAGTACTTC. It translates to CSARVPSSLAEYSYEQYF.

The V and J genes are TRBV18 and TRBJ2-5; D is ambiguous. There are 14 residues in the CDR3. V gave up 2 bases and J gave up 5 bases, with 12 bases separating them. Germline V lookup: CDR1 KGHSH, CDR2 LQKENI. The CDR3 reads CASSPVYSRETQYF. CDR3 DNA: TGTGCCAGCTCACCAGTTTATAGTCGGGAGACCCAGTACTTC.

This clonotype came up a few times. CDR3 DNA sequence: TGTGCCAGCAGTTTATCGATTATCTCCTATCCCGGACAGAAGAACACTGAAGCTTTCTTT. This gives the protein CASSLSIISYPGQKNTEAFF. This chain joins TRBV27 and TRBJ1-1; a possible D gene is TRBD1 (6 bases). The V gene lost 0 bases and the J gene lost 1 base, with 24 bases spanning the gap. The CDR3 sequence is 20 residues long. From germline, CDR1 is MNHEY and CDR2 SMNVEV (reference sequence).

This clonotype has a count of ten or more. J is TRBJ1-1 and V is TRBV5-6; D gene uncertain. Germline loops: CDR1 SGHDT, CDR2 YYEEEE. V shed 4 bases and J shed 1 base, with 8 bases lying between them. The CDR3 loop spans 13 amino acids. CDR3 coding DNA: TGTGCCAGCAGCGCGAGACGGAACACTGAAGCTTTCTTT. Translation: CASSARRNTEAFF.

Worth noting for this clonotype: This may come from a read error, since a much larger clone is one base off. The genes are TRBV20-1 and TRBJ2-7; D remains ambiguous. Trimming cost V 0 bases and J 3 bases, with 12 bases left between them. Germline V gene lookup returns CDR1 DFQATT and CDR2 SNEGSKA (reference sequence). The CDR3 contains 14 residues. In DNA, the CDR3 is TGCAGTGCTAGAGATCCCCGCCGCTTCTACGAGCAGTACTTC. As protein: CSARDPRRFYEQYF.

The rearrangement joins TRBV2 to TRBJ2-4; the D is unclear. CDR3 size: 14 residues. Germline V gene sequence: CDR1 SNHLY, CDR2 FYNNEI. Trimming cost V 3 bases and J 2 bases, with 8 bases left between them. CDR3 sequence: CASSDSWSKNIQYF. CDR3 sequence (DNA): TGTGCCAGCAGTGACTCGTGGTCCAAAAACATTCAGTACTTC.

This clonotype was counted only a few times. This rearrangement joins TRBV10-3 to TRBJ1-5; the match to TRBD1 covers 7 bases. Unmatched junction bases numbered 2, after V lost 4 bases and J lost 5 bases. Germline V gene lookup returns CDR1 ENHRY and CDR2 SYGVKD. The CDR3 extends over 13 amino acids. Written as DNA, the CDR3 is TGTGCCATCAGTGGACAGGGCGATCAGCCCCAGCATTTT. It specifies CAISGQGDQPQHF.

This clonotype was observed many times. The CDR3 region has the DNA TGTGCCAGCAGCCCCCGCCCCTCTAGCTCCTACGAGCAGTACTTC. Translation: CASSPRPSSSYEQYF. The chain carries TRBV7-8 and TRBJ2-7; D is uncertain. Germline V CDR1 and CDR2: SGHVS, FQNEAQ. Trimming pared 5 bases from V and 0 bases from J, leaving 14 bases between. This CDR3 region has 15 residues.

The V gene is TRBV6-6, the J gene TRBJ2-3; TRBD1 matches at 11 bases. V lost 2 bases, J lost 3 bases, and 4 bases stayed unmatched. The CDR3 covers 16 residues. Germline assignment: CDR1 MNHNY and CDR2 SVGAGI (reference sequence). CDR3 residues: CASSYLGTGGTDTQYF. CDR3 nucleotide sequence: TGTGCCAGCAGTTACCTCGGGACAGGGGGGACAGATACGCAGTATTTT.

The table lists this clonotype with a few counts. The chain uses TRBV20-1 and TRBJ2-1; D uncertain. In germline, CDR1 is DFQATT, CDR2 SNEGSKA (reference sequence). The CDR3 is made up of 11 amino acids. Trimming cost V 2 bases and J 7 bases, with 6 bases left between them. The CDR3 region has the DNA TGCAGTGCTAGAAGGTGGAATGAGCAGTTCTTC. Translated: CSARRWNEQFF.

This clonotype appeared many times. The chain couples TRBV4-1 to TRBJ2-7; no reliable D call. This CDR3 has 14 residues. The germline V gene has CDR1 MGHRA and CDR2 YSYEKL. The ends were cut back, 0 bases at V and 3 bases at J, with 9 bases in the middle. The CDR3 sequence is CASSQDARNYEQYF. The CDR3 coding sequence is TGCGCCAGCAGCCAAGACGCGCGGAACTACGAGCAGTACTTC.